These 9 T cell receptor beta chains share one sample of origin, sequenced in a study of blood T cell repertoires in COVID-19. Produced via immunoSEQ multiplex PCR; TCRdb's table is partial and in-frame only. In the table there are roughly 340,000 clones, roughly 90% of which are singletons. Sequenced material: peripheral blood. These receptors all come from a woman in her thirties with COVID-19, enrolled during active disease.

The V call is TRBV4-3, the J call TRBJ2-3; D may be TRBD1 (5 bases). The germline V gene has CDR1 LGHNA and CDR2 YSLEER. There are 15 residues in the CDR3. V was pared by 0 bases and J by 3 bases, with 10 bases between. The CDR3 region is CASSQEPQGTDTQYF. CDR3 nucleotide sequence: TGCGCCAGCAGCCAAGAGCCGCAGGGTACAGATACGCAGTATTTT.

The chain is built from TRBV13 and TRBJ1-1, with no clear D. CDR1 is PRHDT, CDR2 FYEKMQ, per germline (reference sequence). The CDR3 contains 14 residues. V shed 3 bases and J shed 4 bases, with 12 bases lying between them. As DNA, the CDR3 is TGTGCCAGCAGCTTTTATAGTTTGAGCACTGAAGCTTTCTTT. It yields the protein CASSFYSLSTEAFF.

The chain employs TRBV10-2 and TRBJ1-5, with D possibly TRBD1 on 6 matching bases. Germline CDR1 is WSHSY and CDR2 is SAAADI. Trimming shortened V by 6 bases and J by 4 bases, and 13 bases separated the two germline ends. The CDR3 sequence is 14 residues long. CDR3: CASSPRTENQPQHF. Here the CDR3 DNA reads TGCGCCAGCAGCCCCCGGACAGAAAATCAGCCCCAGCATTTT.

The chain employs TRBV19 and TRBJ2-7; 9 nucleotides line up with TRBD1. V shed 7 bases and J 4 bases; nucleotides not matched to a gene: 8. The CDR3 consists of 14 residues. From germline, CDR1 is LNHDA and CDR2 SQIVND (reference sequence). The CDR3 here is CASTPGQGLYEQYF. The DNA for the CDR3 is TGTGCCAGTACACCGGGACAGGGCCTTTACGAGCAGTACTTC.

The chain links TRBV3-1 (or the pseudogene TRBV3-2) to TRBJ1-1; a weak D match, TRBD1 (5 bases). Trimming shortened V by 0 bases and J by 5 bases, and 7 bases separated the two germline ends. Germline CDR1 LGHDT, CDR2 YNNKEL (reference sequence). This CDR3 comprises 13 residues. CDR3 region: CASSQEGRTEAFF. For the CDR3, the DNA is TGTGCCAGCAGCCAAGAGGGGCGGACTGAAGCTTTCTTT.

This rearrangement joins TRBV19 to TRBJ1-5; D unclear. Per germline, CDR1 LNHDA and CDR2 SQIVND (reference sequence). The CDR3 spans 15 residues. Trimming cost V 4 bases and J 2 bases, with 12 bases left between them. CDR3 sequence: CASSTTARGNQPQHF. CDR3 bases: TGTGCCAGTAGTACGACGGCCCGGGGCAATCAGCCCCAGCATTTT.

This clone has more than one count but fewer than ten. The chain carries TRBV10-1 and TRBJ2-2; the D is unclear. Germline V CDR1 and CDR2: WNHNN, SYGVQD (reference sequence). The CDR3 totals 14 residues. Trimming shortened V by 7 bases and J by 1 base, and 10 bases separated the two germline ends. CDR3 in DNA: TGCGCCAGCAAAAATGAGAAGAACACCGGGGAGCTGTTTTTT. This encodes CASKNEKNTGELFF.

The V and J genes are TRBV7-9 and TRBJ2-2, with D maybe TRBD1 (5 bases). CDR3 length: 15 residues. V was pared by 3 bases and J by 5 bases, with 13 bases between. The germline gives CDR1 SEHNR, CDR2 FQNEAQ (reference sequence). The chain's CDR3 is CASSLGQYETGELFF. The CDR3 coding sequence is TGTGCCAGCAGCTTGGGGCAGTATGAAACCGGGGAGCTGTTTTTT.

The rearrangement joins TRBV6-5 to TRBJ1-2, with D possibly TRBD1 on 5 matching bases. Trimming took 4 bases from V and 6 from J, leaving 15 bases between them. This CDR3 comprises 14 residues. CDR1 is MNHEY and CDR2 is SVGAGI in the germline V gene. CDR3 nucleotide sequence: TGTGCCAGCAGTTTTTTCCCCGGGACTGATGGCTACACCTTC. Protein: CASSFFPGTDGYTF.